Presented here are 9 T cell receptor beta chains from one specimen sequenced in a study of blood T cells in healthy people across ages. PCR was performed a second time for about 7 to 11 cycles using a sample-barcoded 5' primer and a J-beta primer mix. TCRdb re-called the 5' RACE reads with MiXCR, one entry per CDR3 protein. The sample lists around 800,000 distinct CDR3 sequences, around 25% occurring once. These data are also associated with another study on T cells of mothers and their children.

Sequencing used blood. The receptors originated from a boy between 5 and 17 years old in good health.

The CDR3 bases are TGTGCCTACGCGGGACAGCTCTATGGCTACACCTTC. This codes for CAYAGQLYGYTF. The chain is built from TRBV30 and TRBJ1-2, with 7 bases identical to TRBD1. Germline trimming cut 7 bases from V and 4 bases from J; bases unmatched to any gene: 6. The CDR3 loop spans 12 amino acids. Germline-derived CDR1 and CDR2 are GTSNPN and SVGIG (reference sequence). Variable domain in full (rest from reference TRBV30 and TRBJ1-2): SQTIHQWPATLVQPVGSPLSLECTVEGTSNPNLYWYRQAAGRGLQLLFYSVGIGQISSEVPQNLSASRPQDRQFILSSKKLLLSDSGFYLCAYAGQLYGYTFGSGTRLTVV.

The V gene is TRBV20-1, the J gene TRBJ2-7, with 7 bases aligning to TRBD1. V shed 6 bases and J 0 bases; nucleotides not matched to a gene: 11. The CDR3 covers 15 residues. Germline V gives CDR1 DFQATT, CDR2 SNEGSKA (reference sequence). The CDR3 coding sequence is TGCAGTGCGAGTAGAGCGGACAGGAGCTCCTACGAGCAGTACTTC. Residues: CSASRADRSSYEQYF.

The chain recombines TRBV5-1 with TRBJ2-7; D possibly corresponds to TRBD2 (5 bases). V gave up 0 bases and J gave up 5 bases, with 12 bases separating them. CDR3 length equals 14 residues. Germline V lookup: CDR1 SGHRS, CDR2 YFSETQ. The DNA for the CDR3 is TGCGCCAGCAGCTTGGGGGTAGCGAGGAACGAGCAGTACTTC. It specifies CASSLGVARNEQYF. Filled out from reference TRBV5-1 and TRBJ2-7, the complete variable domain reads KAGVTQTPRYLIKTRGQQVTLSCSPISGHRSVSWYQQTPGQGLQFLFEYFSETQRNKGNFPGRFSGRQFSNSRSEMNVSTLELGDSALYLCASSLGVARNEQYFGPGTRLTVT.

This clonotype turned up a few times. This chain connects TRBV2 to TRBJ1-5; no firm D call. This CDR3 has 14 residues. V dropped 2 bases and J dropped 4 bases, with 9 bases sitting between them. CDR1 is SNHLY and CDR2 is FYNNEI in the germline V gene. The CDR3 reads CASSESTVNQPQHF. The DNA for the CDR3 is TGTGCCAGCAGTGAATCGACCGTTAATCAGCCCCAGCATTTT.

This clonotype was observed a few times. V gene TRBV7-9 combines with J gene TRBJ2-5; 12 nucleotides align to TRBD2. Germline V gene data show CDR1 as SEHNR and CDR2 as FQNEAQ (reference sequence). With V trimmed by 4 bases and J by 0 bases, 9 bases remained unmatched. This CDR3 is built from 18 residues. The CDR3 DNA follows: TGTGCCAGCAGCTCGCGACTAGCGGGGGCTCTGTACCAAGAGACCCAGTACTTC. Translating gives CASSSRLAGALYQETQYF.

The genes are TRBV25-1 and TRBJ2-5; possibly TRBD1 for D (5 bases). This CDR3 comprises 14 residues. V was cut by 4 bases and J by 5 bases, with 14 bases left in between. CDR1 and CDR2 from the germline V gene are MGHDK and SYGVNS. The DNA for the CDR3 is TGTGCCAGCAGTGTATTCAGGGAACGGGAGACCCAGTACTTC. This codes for CASSVFRERETQYF.

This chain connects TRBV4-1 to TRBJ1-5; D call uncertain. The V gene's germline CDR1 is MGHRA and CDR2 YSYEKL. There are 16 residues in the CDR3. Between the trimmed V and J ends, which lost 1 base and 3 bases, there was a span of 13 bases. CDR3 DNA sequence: TGCGCCAGCAGCCAAGGACCTCCCCGGGTCAATCAGCCCCAGCATTTT. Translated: CASSQGPPRVNQPQHF.

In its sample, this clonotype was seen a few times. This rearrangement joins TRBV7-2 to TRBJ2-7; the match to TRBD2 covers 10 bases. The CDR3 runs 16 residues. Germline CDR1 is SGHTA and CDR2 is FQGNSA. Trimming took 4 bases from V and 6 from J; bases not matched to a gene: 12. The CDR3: CASSSEWTSGDCEQYF. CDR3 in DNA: TGTGCCAGCAGCTCCGAATGGACTAGCGGAGACTGCGAGCAGTACTTC.

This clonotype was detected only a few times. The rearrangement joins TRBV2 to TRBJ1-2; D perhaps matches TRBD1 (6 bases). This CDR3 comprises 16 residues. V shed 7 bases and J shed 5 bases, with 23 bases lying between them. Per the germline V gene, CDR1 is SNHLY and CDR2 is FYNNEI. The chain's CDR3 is CASILPRPLRGYGYTF. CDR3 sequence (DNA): TGTGCCAGCATTCTGCCCCGGCCCCTCAGGGGATATGGCTACACCTTC.